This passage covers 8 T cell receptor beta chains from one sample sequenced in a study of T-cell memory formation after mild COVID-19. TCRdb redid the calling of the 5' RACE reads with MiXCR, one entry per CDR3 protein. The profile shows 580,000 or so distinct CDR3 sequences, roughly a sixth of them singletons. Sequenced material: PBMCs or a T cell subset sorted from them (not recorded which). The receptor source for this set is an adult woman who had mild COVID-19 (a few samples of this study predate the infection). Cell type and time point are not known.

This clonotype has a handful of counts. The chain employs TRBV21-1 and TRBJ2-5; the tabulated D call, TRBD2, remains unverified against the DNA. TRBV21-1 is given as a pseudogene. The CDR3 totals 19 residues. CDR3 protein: CASSKIRRALAGRQETQYF. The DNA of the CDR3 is TGTGCCAGCAGCAAAATAAGGAGGGCGCTGGCGGGAAGGCAAGAGACCCAGTACTTC.

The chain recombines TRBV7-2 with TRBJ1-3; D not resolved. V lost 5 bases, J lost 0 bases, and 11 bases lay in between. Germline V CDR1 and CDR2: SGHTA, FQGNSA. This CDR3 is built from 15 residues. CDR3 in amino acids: CASSPRLSSGNTIYF. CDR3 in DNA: TGTGCCAGCAGCCCACGACTGAGCTCTGGAAACACCATATATTTT. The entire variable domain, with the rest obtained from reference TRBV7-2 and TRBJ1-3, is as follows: GAGVSQSPSNKVTEKGKDVELRCDPISGHTALYWYRQSLGQGLEFLIYFQGNSAPDKSGLPSDRFSAERTGGSVSTLTIQRTQQEDSAVYLCASSPRLSSGNTIYFGEGSWLTVV.

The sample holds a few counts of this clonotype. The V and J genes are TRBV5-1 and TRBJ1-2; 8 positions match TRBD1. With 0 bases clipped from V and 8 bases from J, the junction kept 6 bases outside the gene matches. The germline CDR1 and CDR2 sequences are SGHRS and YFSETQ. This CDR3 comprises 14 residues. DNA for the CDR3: TGCGCCAGCAGCTTGGAACAGGGGGTGAACGGCTACACCTTC. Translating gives CASSLEQGVNGYTF.

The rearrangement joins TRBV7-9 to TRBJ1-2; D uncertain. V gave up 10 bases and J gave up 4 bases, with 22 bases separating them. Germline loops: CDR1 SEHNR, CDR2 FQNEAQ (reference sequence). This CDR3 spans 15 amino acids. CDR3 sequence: CATEEAPRRGYGYTF. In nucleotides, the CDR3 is TGTGCCACCGAGGAGGCTCCTCGACGAGGCTATGGCTACACCTTC.

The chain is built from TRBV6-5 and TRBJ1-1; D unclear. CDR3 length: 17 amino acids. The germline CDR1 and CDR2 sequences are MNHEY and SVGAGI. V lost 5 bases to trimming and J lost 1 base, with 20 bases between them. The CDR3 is CASSPSPYPPENTEAFF. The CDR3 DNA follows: TGTGCCAGCAGTCCGTCCCCGTACCCACCTGAGAACACTGAAGCTTTCTTT.

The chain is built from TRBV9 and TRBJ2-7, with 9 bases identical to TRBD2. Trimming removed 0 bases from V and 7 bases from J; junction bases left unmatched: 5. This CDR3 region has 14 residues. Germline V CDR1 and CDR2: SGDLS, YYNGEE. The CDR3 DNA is TGTGCCAGCAGCGTAGGCGGGGGGGTGCAAGAGCAGTACTTC. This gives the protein CASSVGGGVQEQYF.

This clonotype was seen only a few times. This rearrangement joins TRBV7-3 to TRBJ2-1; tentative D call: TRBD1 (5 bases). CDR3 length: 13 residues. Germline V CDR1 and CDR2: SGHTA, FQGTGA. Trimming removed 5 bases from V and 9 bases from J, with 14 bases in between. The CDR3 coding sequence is TGTGCCAGCAGCCAAGTACGTAGGGGTGAGCAGTTCTTC. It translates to CASSQVRRGEQFF.

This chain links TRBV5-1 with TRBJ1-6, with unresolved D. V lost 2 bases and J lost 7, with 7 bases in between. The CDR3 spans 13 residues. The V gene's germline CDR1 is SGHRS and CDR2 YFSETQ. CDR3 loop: CASSFDTNSPLHF. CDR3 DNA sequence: TGCGCCAGCAGCTTCGACACCAATTCACCCCTCCACTTT.